These T cell receptor beta chains were read from a single sample in a study of shared clonotypes between healthy human individuals. Clones were read by immunoSEQ multiplex PCR, and TCRdb kept only the in-frame ones, dropping some. The sample lists 800,000 to 950,000 clones; 90% to 97% were seen once. The sequenced sample consisted of naive CD8+ T cells sorted from blood. These receptors were collected from a man aged 25 to 40 in good health. CDR3s include the opening cysteine and the closing phenylalanine or tryptophan. The order of the fields is clone size, D gene, J gene, V gene, CDR3 protein, CDR3 DNA. D genes are given only for firm matches. Only part of the rows carry a size: once, few, many, or a class if the clone is expanded.

>.|TRBD1|TRBJ2-7|TRBV28
CASRTRQGTYEQYF
TGTGCCAGCAGGACCCGACAGGGCACCTACGAGCAGTACTTC
>.|TRBD1|TRBJ1-2|TRBV10-3
CAISLTGAEGYTF
TGTGCCATCAGCCTGACAGGGGCTGAAGGCTACACCTTC
>.|.|TRBJ2-5|TRBV18
CASSPPGQETQYF
TGTGCCAGCTCACCACCAGGGCAAGAGACCCAGTACTTC
>.|.|TRBJ1-1|TRBV7-6
CASSPTQGTEAFF
TGTGCCAGCAGCCCTACACAGGGAACTGAAGCTTTCTTT
>.|TRBD1|TRBJ1-1|TRBV13
CASSTRDRGNTEAFF
TGTGCCAGCAGCACACGGGACAGGGGAAACACTGAAGCTTTCTTT
>.|TRBD1|TRBJ1-2|TRBV4-1
CASSQPDLPTGGYGYTF
TGCGCCAGCAGCCAACCTGATCTCCCAACAGGGGGTTATGGCTACACCTTC
>.|.|TRBJ2-7|TRBV11-2
CASSLGSAYEQYF
TGTGCCAGCAGCTTAGGGTCCGCCTACGAGCAGTACTTC
>.|.|TRBJ1-4|TRBV5-6
CASSFRMDEKLFF
TGTGCCAGCAGCTTTAGGATGGATGAAAAACTGTTTTTT
>.|.|TRBJ2-7|TRBV2
CASREGTSPEQYF
TGTGCCAGCAGAGAAGGGACCTCCCCCGAGCAGTACTTC
>once|.|TRBJ2-7|TRBV9
CASSVSSYEQYF
TGTGCCAGCAGCGTAAGCTCCTACGAGCAGTACTTC
>.|TRBD2|TRBJ2-7|TRBV11-2
CASARLAGGFYEQYF
TGTGCCAGCGCCCGACTAGCGGGAGGTTTCTACGAGCAGTACTTC
>.|.|TRBJ2-2|TRBV7-6
CASSFDPSQDRDTGELFF
TGTGCCAGCAGCTTCGATCCATCCCAGGACCGGGACACCGGGGAGCTGTTTTTT
>.|.|TRBJ2-1|TRBV21-1
CASSKRTSGNEQFF
TGTGCCAGCAGCAAGAGGACTAGTGGCAATGAGCAGTTCTTC
>.|.|TRBJ2-7|TRBV27
CASSTGPYEQYF
TGTGCCAGCAGTACAGGACCGTACGAGCAGTACTTC
>once|.|TRBJ2-7|TRBV28
CASSLYGSSYEQYF
TGTGCCAGCAGTCTCTATGGGAGCTCCTACGAGCAGTACTTC
>.|.|TRBJ2-5|TRBV12-5
CASGLSGVDGKETQYF
TGTGCTAGTGGTTTGTCGGGAGTAGATGGTAAAGAGACCCAGTACTTC
>.|TRBD1|TRBJ2-1|TRBV29-1
CSVGVRDRSNEQFF
TGCAGCGTTGGGGTCCGGGACAGAAGTAATGAGCAGTTCTTC
>.|.|TRBJ2-1|TRBV27
CASSLGGRPYNEQFF
TGTGCCAGCAGTTTAGGTGGGAGACCTTACAATGAGCAGTTCTTC
>.|.|TRBJ2-3|TRBV7-9
CASSSSTSMKDTQYF
TGTGCCAGCAGCTCCTCGACAAGTATGAAAGATACGCAGTATTTT
>.|.|TRBJ2-1|TRBV19
CASVASSYNEQFF
TGTGCCAGCGTAGCGAGCTCCTACAATGAGCAGTTCTTC
>.|.|TRBJ2-7|TRBV19
CASSVLAQFPHEQYF
TGTGCCAGTAGTGTCCTAGCTCAATTTCCCCACGAGCAGTACTTC
>once|.|TRBJ2-1|TRBV7-8
CASSLGVGSSNEQFF
TGTGCCAGCAGCTTAGGGGTAGGGAGCTCCAATGAGCAGTTCTTC
>.|TRBD2|TRBJ2-7|TRBV28
CASSSVTSGSLYEQYF
TGTGCCAGCAGTTCGGTGACTAGCGGGAGTTTGTACGAGCAGTACTTC
>.|.|TRBJ2-1|TRBV5-8
CASRINMNYNEQFF
TGTGCCAGCAGAATAAACATGAACTACAATGAGCAGTTCTTC
>.|.|TRBJ2-7|TRBV7-2
CASSLTYEQYF
TGTGCCAGCAGCTTAACCTACGAGCAGTACTTC
>.|.|TRBJ1-1|TRBV6-5
CASSLSGMNTEAFF
TGTGCCAGCAGTTTAAGCGGAATGAACACTGAAGCTTTCTTT
>.|TRBD2|TRBJ2-7|TRBV6-1
CASSENSGRALYEQYF
TGTGCCAGCAGTGAAAATAGCGGGAGGGCCCTGTACGAGCAGTACTTC
>.|.|TRBJ1-5|TRBV7-9
CATQAGNQPQHF
TGTGCCACCCAAGCCGGGAATCAGCCCCAGCATTTT
>.|TRBD2|TRBJ2-1|TRBV14
CASSQIGLAEDNEQFF
TGTGCCAGCAGCCAAATCGGACTAGCGGAGGACAATGAGCAGTTCTTC
>once|.|TRBJ2-7|TRBV5-1
CASSLAGSYEQYF
TGCGCCAGCAGCTTGGCTGGCTCCTACGAGCAGTACTTC
>.|.|TRBJ1-4|TRBV18
CASSPYHHPEEREKLFF
TGTGCCAGCTCACCTTACCACCACCCAGAGGAACGCGAAAAACTGTTTTTT
>.|TRBD2|TRBJ2-4|TRBV28
CASRQREVDIQYF
TGTGCCAGCCGTCAGCGGGAGGTAGACATTCAGTACTTC
>.|.|TRBJ1-3|TRBV29-1
CSVEGRGDTIYF
TGCAGCGTTGAAGGTCGGGGGGACACCATATATTTT
>.|.|TRBJ2-7|TRBV5-1
CASSRGLVGEDEQYF
TGCGCCAGCAGCCGGGGGCTGGTTGGCGAGGACGAGCAGTACTTC
>.|.|TRBJ1-1|TRBV30
CAWSVLGTEAFF
TGTGCCTGGAGTGTCTTAGGCACTGAAGCTTTCTTT
>.|.|TRBJ1-3|TRBV7-9
CASSPFSGPTGGNTIYF
TGTGCCAGCAGCCCGTTCTCAGGGCCTACGGGGGGAAACACCATATATTTT
>.|.|TRBJ1-4|TRBV4-1
CASSRTNVLFF
TGCGCCAGCAGCCGTACAAATGTGCTGTTTTTT
>.|.|TRBJ2-1|TRBV10-3
CAISEGQEQFF
TGTGCCATCAGTGAAGGACAGGAGCAGTTCTTC
>.|TRBD1|TRBJ2-1|TRBV7-9
CASSGPGTGGNEQFF
TGTGCCAGCAGCGGACCCGGGACAGGGGGCAATGAGCAGTTCTTC
>.|.|TRBJ1-4|TRBV28
CASSFLEDNEKLFF
TGTGCCAGCAGTTTTCTGGAGGATAATGAAAAACTGTTTTTT
>.|.|TRBJ2-7|TRBV6-6
CASRSLSYEQYF
TGTGCCAGCAGATCACTTTCCTACGAGCAGTACTTC
>once|TRBD1|TRBJ2-2|TRBV6-1
CASSDDRDSHTGELFF
TGTGCCAGCAGTGATGATCGGGACAGCCACACCGGGGAGCTGTTTTTT
>.|.|TRBJ2-7|TRBV4-3
CASSLGFNPLEQYF
TGCGCCAGCAGCCTGGGATTTAATCCCTTGGAGCAGTACTTC
>.|.|TRBJ2-1|TRBV5-5
CASSPEQGPYNEQFF
TGTGCCAGCAGCCCTGAACAGGGTCCCTACAATGAGCAGTTCTTC
>.|.|TRBJ2-7|TRBV5-1
CASSFRGSVYEQYF
TGCGCCAGCAGCTTCCGAGGAAGCGTGTACGAGCAGTACTTC
>once|.|TRBJ2-7|TRBV7-9
CASSLEPKGPSAYEQYF
TGTGCCAGCAGCTTAGAACCGAAGGGCCCCTCCGCCTACGAGCAGTACTTC
>.|.|TRBJ2-3|TRBV25-1
CASSEWGGADTQYF
TGTGCCAGCAGTGAATGGGGGGGCGCAGATACGCAGTATTTT
>.|.|TRBJ2-7|TRBV4-3
CASSQDRVGGYEQYF
TGCGCCAGCAGCCAAGACAGGGTAGGAGGCTACGAGCAGTACTTC
>.|TRBD1|TRBJ1-1|TRBV7-8
CASSLDSWVRGLVGDTEAFF
TGTGCCAGCAGCTTAGATAGTTGGGTCAGGGGGCTTGTAGGGGACACTGAAGCTTTCTTT
>.|TRBD2|TRBJ2-7|TRBV7-9
CASSSGTSGYEQYF
TGTGCCAGCAGCTCCGGGACTAGCGGGTACGAGCAGTACTTC
>.|TRBD1|TRBJ2-7|TRBV5-5
CASSILPGTGGGEQYF
TGTGCCAGCAGTATCTTACCCGGGACAGGGGGCGGCGAGCAGTACTTC
>.|TRBD1|TRBJ2-7|TRBV4-1
CASSHEAGGNYEQYF
TGCGCCAGCAGCCACGAGGCAGGGGGCAACTACGAGCAGTACTTC
>.|.|TRBJ1-5|TRBV6-1
CASSEWGDNQPQHF
TGTGCCAGCAGTGAATGGGGGGACAATCAGCCCCAGCATTTT